The 18 T cell receptor beta chains given below trace back to one sample, sequenced in a study of cytomegalovirus exposure and HLA in healthy donors. PCR used 60 Vbeta primers and 13 Jbeta primers. Libraries were prepared by immunoSEQ multiplex PCR; TCRdb keeps only in-frame clonotypes and omits some of them. The sample consists of approximately 160,000 clones, about 77% of them appearing once. The sample comprised PBMCs. The receptors shown here come from a woman between 40 and 55 years old in good health and CMV-seropositive.

This clone turned up a few times. V gene TRBV6-1 combines with J gene TRBJ2-7; 9 bases align to TRBD1. V shed 4 bases and J 5 bases; nucleotides not matched to a gene: 12. Germline V gene sequence: CDR1 MNHNS, CDR2 SASEGT. The CDR3 has 16 amino acids. The CDR3 DNA is TGTGCCAGCAGTGGACTACAGGGGGCAAATTGGAACGAGCAGTACTTC. Translated, it gives CASSGLQGANWNEQYF.

This chain links TRBV28 with TRBJ2-7; TRBD1 matches 10 bases. The CDR3 contains 15 residues. Germline CDR1 reads MDHEN; CDR2 reads SYDVKM. V dropped 4 bases and J dropped 4; count of bases not matched to a gene: 7. For the CDR3, the DNA is TGTGCCAGCAGTTCGGGACAGGGGTTTAAATACGAGCAGTACTTC. Its translation is CASSSGQGFKYEQYF.

The rearrangement uses TRBV28 and TRBJ1-2; maybe TRBD1 (5 bases). The ends were cut back, 5 bases at V and 4 bases at J, with 8 bases in the middle. Looked up from germline, CDR1 is MDHEN and CDR2 is SYDVKM. The CDR3 length is 12 residues. The CDR3 nucleotides read TGTGCCAGCAGTCGGGGGGTCTATGGCTACACCTTC. Its protein is CASSRGVYGYTF.

Comment on this clone: Within the sample, other DNA sequences also encode this same CDR3. This chain connects TRBV7-2 to TRBJ1-5; 8 nucleotides align to TRBD1. The germline V gene has CDR1 SGHTA and CDR2 FQGNSA. This CDR3 is built from 13 residues. With 5 bases clipped from V and 4 bases from J, the junction kept 1 base outside the gene matches. CDR3: CASSDRGNQPQHF. CDR3 bases: TGTGCCAGCAGCGACAGGGGTAATCAGCCCCAGCATTTT.

The CDR3 reads CAWSVTPSQYF. The CDR3 DNA reads as TGTGCCTGGAGTGTCACACCATCTCAGTACTTC. The chain uses TRBV30 and TRBJ2-5; D not certain. Trimming pared 0 bases from V and 11 bases from J, leaving 10 bases between. Germline CDR1 is GTSNPN and CDR2 is SVGIG (reference sequence). The CDR3 runs 11 residues.

The J gene is TRBJ2-1, the V gene TRBV7-9; D is perhaps TRBD1 (6 bases). Trimming took 4 bases from V and 9 from J, leaving 7 bases between them. This CDR3 comprises 11 residues. Germline V gene data show CDR1 as SEHNR and CDR2 as FQNEAQ (reference sequence). The DNA for the CDR3 is TGTGCCAGCAGCTCGGACAGTGAGCAGTTCTTC. Its translation: CASSSDSEQFF.

This clone was seen only a few times. V usage is TRBV7-9 and J usage is TRBJ2-5, with 7 bases matching TRBD1. Germline loops: CDR1 SEHNR, CDR2 FQNEAQ (reference sequence). Trimming at V came to 6 bases and at J to 2 bases, leaving 6 bases not matched to a gene. The CDR3 has 14 residues. CDR3 nucleotides: TGTGCCAGCAGTACAAAGGGGGCACAAGAGACCCAGTACTTC. Translated, it gives CASSTKGAQETQYF.

Remarks on this clone: At one end, the junction sequence differs from germline, possibly due to a read error. The chain links TRBV6-1 to TRBJ1-2; a possible D gene is TRBD1 (6 bases). This CDR3 contains 15 residues. Germline assignment: CDR1 MNHNS and CDR2 SASEGT. This CDR3 reads CASTERNRVMSGYTF. For the CDR3, the DNA is TGTGCCAGCACTGAAAGGAACAGGGTAATGAGTGGCTACACCTTC.

CDR3 in amino acids: CSARPSYGYTF. CDR3 coding DNA: TGCAGTGCTAGACCCTCCTATGGCTACACCTTC. V gene TRBV20-1 combines with J gene TRBJ1-2; unclear D gene. Germline-derived CDR1 and CDR2 are DFQATT and SNEGSKA (reference sequence). CDR3 length equals 11 residues. The V end was cut by 2 bases, the J end by 4 bases, with 5 bases between.

The chain carries TRBV7-9 and TRBJ2-1; a possible D gene is TRBD2 (5 bases). Germline lookup yields CDR1 SEHNR and CDR2 FQNEAQ (reference sequence). The V end lost 1 base, the J end lost 12 bases, and 13 bases lay between the germline ends. This CDR3 comprises 13 residues. DNA for the CDR3: TGTGCCAGCAGCTTAGGTTCGGGGAACAGGCAGTTCTTC. Residues: CASSLGSGNRQFF.

This clone was observed a handful of times. The rearrangement links TRBV10-3 to TRBJ1-5; 8 bases agree with TRBD1. The length of the CDR3 is 14 residues. Germline assignment: CDR1 ENHRY and CDR2 SYGVKD. Losses at the gene ends were 4 bases for V and 5 bases for J; bases not matched to a gene: 4. The CDR3 loop is CAISVDRAYQPQHF. The CDR3 DNA sequence: TGTGCCATCAGTGTGGACAGGGCTTATCAGCCCCAGCATTTT.

V gene TRBV7-2 combines with J gene TRBJ2-3, with 8 bases fitting TRBD2. With V trimmed by 6 bases and J by 3 bases, 5 bases remained unmatched. Germline V gene lookup returns CDR1 SGHTA and CDR2 FQGNSA. The CDR3 totals 14 residues. CDR3 sequence (DNA): TGTGCCAGCAGATACCGGGGGGGGACAGATACGCAGTATTTT. Its translation is CASRYRGGTDTQYF.

The CDR3: CASSQVTSGSGTQYF. The CDR3 DNA reads TGCGCCAGCAGCCAAGTGACTAGCGGGTCCGGTACGCAGTATTTT. The V call is TRBV4-1, the J call TRBJ2-3; TRBD2 matches 10 bases. CDR1 is MGHRA, CDR2 YSYEKL, per germline. This CDR3 is built from 15 residues. The junction had 6 bases not matched to a gene; V was cut back by 1 base and J by 8 bases.

This clone was counted a few times. The rearrangement uses TRBV5-1 and TRBJ1-2; TRBD1 matches at 10 bases. There are 13 residues in the CDR3. The ends lost 4 bases at V and 8 bases at J; junction bases unmatched: 5. Germline V gene data show CDR1 as SGHRS and CDR2 as YFSETQ. The CDR3 bases are TGCGCCAGCAGCCCGGGACAGGGGTCCGGCTACACCTTC. It translates to CASSPGQGSGYTF.

J is TRBJ1-1 and V is TRBV29-1; D is perhaps TRBD1 (5 bases). Per the germline V gene, CDR1 is SQVTM and CDR2 is ANQGSEA. V lost 2 bases and J lost 4, with 11 bases in between. This CDR3 has 13 residues. The CDR3 region has the DNA TGCAGCGTTGAATGGGGCCGGCCCACTGAAGCTTTCTTT. It is translated as CSVEWGRPTEAFF.

The gene calls are TRBV6-1 and TRBJ1-1; the D gene is possibly TRBD1 (5 bases). V lost 9 bases, J lost 3 bases, and 20 bases lay in between. CDR1 is MNHNS, CDR2 SASEGT, per germline. This CDR3 region has 15 residues. In DNA form, the CDR3 reads TGTGCCAGTAACCTCAGGGCAATGGCTGACACTGAAGCTTTCTTT. Its translation: CASNLRAMADTEAFF.

The V call is TRBV5-4, the J call TRBJ2-3; D possibly corresponds to TRBD2 (5 bases). Per germline, CDR1 SGHNT and CDR2 YYREEE (reference sequence). There are 17 residues in the CDR3. Trimming shortened V by 4 bases and J by 2 bases, and 20 bases separated the two germline ends. CDR3 residues: CASSPARSGDFTDTQYF. CDR3 DNA sequence: TGTGCCAGCAGCCCCGCCAGGAGCGGAGACTTCACAGATACGCAGTATTTT.

This chain links TRBV7-9 with TRBJ2-7, with no clear D. V was trimmed by 5 bases and J by 0 bases, leaving 8 bases between them. The germline CDR1 and CDR2 sequences are SEHNR and FQNEAQ (reference sequence). CDR3 length: 13 amino acids. CDR3 coding DNA: TGTGCCAGCAGCCAAGACAACTCCTACGAGCAGTACTTC. Translating gives CASSQDNSYEQYF.